What follows are 30 T cell receptor beta chains derived from one specimen sequenced in a study of blood T cell repertoires in COVID-19. Profiling relied on immunoSEQ multiplex PCR, and the TCRdb table lists in-frame clones only, not all of them. The sample records around 67,000 clones, around 80% being singletons. The sample was peripheral blood. These receptors were taken from a human donor in a cohort sampled during active COVID-19.

This clone was detected only once. The V gene is TRBV19, the J gene TRBJ1-5, with D unresolved. The germline CDR1 and CDR2 sequences are LNHDA and SQIVND (reference sequence). V was clipped by 9 bases and J by 1 base, with 7 bases between them. This CDR3 is 12 amino acids long. The CDR3 sequence: CASHYSNQPQHF. The CDR3 DNA reads TGTGCCAGCCACTACAGCAATCAGCCCCAGCATTTT.

The V call is TRBV5-1, the J call TRBJ1-1; D remains ambiguous. Per germline, CDR1 SGHRS and CDR2 YFSETQ. The CDR3 has 16 amino acids. V was pared by 3 bases and J by 0 bases, with 15 bases between. CDR3 residues: CASSSYLAVMNTEAFF. CDR3 coding DNA: TGCGCCAGCAGCTCCTACCTCGCGGTGATGAACACTGAAGCTTTCTTT.

The CDR3 loop is CASAFLSRRPSGHTDTQYF. The CDR3 nucleotides are TGTGCCAGCGCTTTTTTGTCCCGACGCCCTAGCGGCCACACAGATACGCAGTATTTT. The chain carries TRBV11-2 and TRBJ2-3; 7 positions agree with TRBD2. The CDR3 runs to 19 residues. The V and J ends lost 8 bases and 2 bases, in that order; junction bases with no gene match: 22. Germline-derived CDR1 and CDR2 are SGHAT and FQNNGV. Full variable domain (missing parts from reference TRBV11-2 and TRBJ2-3): EAGVAQSPRYKIIEKRQSVAFWCNPISGHATLYWYQQILGQGPKLLIQFQNNGVVDDSQLPKDRFSAERLKGVDSTLKIQPAKLEDSAVYLCASAFLSRRPSGHTDTQYFGPGTRLTVL.

The rearrangement links TRBV27 to TRBJ2-4, with D maybe TRBD1 (5 bases). The germline CDR1 and CDR2 sequences are MNHEY and SMNVEV (reference sequence). There are 16 residues in the CDR3. V was trimmed by 3 bases and J by 0 bases, leaving 12 bases between them. CDR3 amino acids: CASSLGPWLAKNIQYF. CDR3 DNA sequence: TGTGCCAGCAGTTTGGGGCCTTGGTTAGCCAAAAACATTCAGTACTTC.

This clone has only one observation. The chain uses TRBV16 and TRBJ2-1; the D is unclear. CDR1 is KGHSY, CDR2 FQNENV, per germline. The CDR3 consists of 13 residues. Trimming removed 1 base at V and 6 bases at J, with 7 bases between. The chain's CDR3 is CASSQYQLNEQFF. CDR3 coding DNA: TGTGCCAGCAGCCAATACCAACTCAATGAGCAGTTCTTC.

The chain uses TRBV5-1 and TRBJ2-1, with D unclear. Germline V CDR1 and CDR2: SGHRS, YFSETQ. Between the trimmed V and J ends, which lost 0 bases and 0 bases, there was a span of 16 bases. This CDR3 has 18 amino acids. The CDR3 region has the DNA TGCGCCAGCAGCTTGGTCTTCCAGGCACCCACCTCCTACAATGAGCAGTTCTTC. This codes for CASSLVFQAPTSYNEQFF.

This clone has more than one count but fewer than ten. J is TRBJ2-7 and V is TRBV30; the D gene is possibly TRBD1 (5 bases). The CDR3 is 11 residues long. V shed 3 bases and J shed 5 bases, with 8 bases lying between them. The germline V gene has CDR1 GTSNPN and CDR2 SVGIG (reference sequence). In DNA form, the CDR3 reads TGTGCCTGGAGCAGGACAAACGAGCAGTACTTC. Protein sequence: CAWSRTNEQYF.

The V and J genes are TRBV11-2 and TRBJ2-2, with a possible D match to TRBD1 (6 bases). The CDR3 is made up of 19 amino acids. V was pared by 2 bases and J by 4 bases, with 23 bases between. Germline V CDR1 and CDR2: SGHAT, FQNNGV. In DNA form, the CDR3 reads TGTGCCAGCAGCTTACGAGTCTCACGATCAGGGGTTCGCACCGGGGAGCTGTTTTTT. Translation gives CASSLRVSRSGVRTGELFF. Supplemented by reference TRBV11-2 and TRBJ2-2, the full variable domain reads EAGVAQSPRYKIIEKRQSVAFWCNPISGHATLYWYQQILGQGPKLLIQFQNNGVVDDSQLPKDRFSAERLKGVDSTLKIQPAKLEDSAVYLCASSLRVSRSGVRTGELFFGEGSRLTVL.

The V gene is TRBV27, the J gene TRBJ1-2; D is unclear. Germline V gene lookup returns CDR1 MNHEY and CDR2 SMNVEV (reference sequence). The CDR3 totals 13 residues. Trimming shortened V by 7 bases and J by 4 bases, and 13 bases separated the two germline ends. The CDR3 nucleotides are TGTGCCAGCACCGACCAGGTCGGCTATGGCTACACCTTC. It encodes CASTDQVGYGYTF.

J is TRBJ1-2 and V is TRBV5-1; TRBD1 matches 9 bases. This CDR3 region has 14 residues. With 0 bases clipped from V and 8 bases from J, the junction kept 5 bases outside the gene matches. Germline V gives CDR1 SGHRS, CDR2 YFSETQ. The CDR3 loop reads CASSLDRGQGGYTF. The CDR3 nucleotides read TGCGCCAGCAGCTTGGACAGGGGGCAAGGAGGCTACACCTTC.

This clone was counted only a few times. This chain links TRBV19 with TRBJ2-6; D call uncertain. Germline CDR1 LNHDA, CDR2 SQIVND (reference sequence). The CDR3 has 12 amino acids. Trimming took 9 bases from V and 0 from J, leaving 3 bases between them. The CDR3 DNA is TGTGCCAGACACTCTGGGGCCAACGTCCTGACTTTC. Translating gives CARHSGANVLTF. Looking up the rest from reference TRBV19 and TRBJ2-6 gives the full variable domain: DGGITQSPKYLFRKEGQNVTLSCEQNLNHDAMYWYRQDPGQGLRLIYYSQIVNDFQKGDIAEGYSVSREKKESFPLTVTSAQKNPTAFYLCARHSGANVLTFGAGSRLTVL.

In nucleotides, the CDR3 is TGTGCCAGCAGTTCGCACTCATTCACAGATACGCAGTATTTT. It translates to CASSSHSFTDTQYF. The gene calls are TRBV27 and TRBJ2-3; D is ambiguous. The CDR3 covers 14 residues. In germline, CDR1 is MNHEY, CDR2 SMNVEV (reference sequence). The V end was cut by 4 bases, the J end by 2 bases, with 10 bases between.

The genes are TRBV5-1 and TRBJ1-3; possibly TRBD1 for D (5 bases). Germline CDR1 SGHRS, CDR2 YFSETQ. The length of the CDR3 is 15 residues. V was trimmed by 0 bases and J by 0 bases, leaving 7 bases between them. The CDR3 here is CASSLGQISGNTIYF. The CDR3 DNA follows: TGCGCCAGCAGCTTGGGACAGATCTCTGGAAACACCATATATTTT.

The rearrangement links TRBV19 to TRBJ1-4, with D perhaps TRBD1 (6 bases). Per germline, CDR1 LNHDA and CDR2 SQIVND (reference sequence). The CDR3 is 17 amino acids. Trimming pared 2 bases from V and 8 bases from J, leaving 21 bases between. The CDR3 loop reads CASSIRRLQGEKEKLFF. The DNA for the CDR3 is TGTGCCAGTAGTATACGGCGCCTACAGGGAGAAAAGGAAAAACTGTTTTTT.

This clone was detected once. The chain links TRBV6-2 or TRBV6-3 to TRBJ2-3; the match to TRBD2 covers 7 bases. After removal of 6 bases from V and 2 bases from J, the junction contained 8 bases not matched to a gene. This CDR3 region has 15 residues. Germline V gene data show CDR1 as MNHEY and CDR2 as SVGEGT. This CDR3 is CASSLLATHTDTQYF. The CDR3 DNA reads as TGTGCCAGCAGCCTACTAGCGACCCACACAGATACGCAGTATTTT.

This chain connects TRBV14 to TRBJ2-3, with 7 bases aligning to TRBD2. The CDR3 spans 17 residues. CDR1 is SGHDN and CDR2 is FVKESK in the germline V gene. Trimming cost V 0 bases and J 2 bases; bases outside gene matches: 8. The CDR3 sequence is CASSQDKASGYTDTQYF. CDR3 DNA sequence: TGTGCCAGCAGCCAAGATAAGGCTAGCGGATACACAGATACGCAGTATTTT. Full variable domain (outside the CDR3, taken from reference TRBV14 and TRBJ2-3): EAGVTQFPSHSVIEKGQTVTLRCDPISGHDNLYWYRRVMGKEIKFLLHFVKESKQDESGMPNNRFLAERTGGTYSTLKVQPAELEDSGVYFCASSQDKASGYTDTQYFGPGTRLTVL.

The chain couples TRBV7-9 to TRBJ2-3; 7 bases are a match to TRBD1. Unmatched junction bases numbered 10, after V lost 5 bases and J lost 2 bases. CDR3 length: 16 residues. The germline CDR1 and CDR2 sequences are SEHNR and FQNEAQ (reference sequence). CDR3 coding DNA: TGTGCCAGCAGCCCAGGGGGACAGCCCTACACAGATACGCAGTATTTT. It specifies CASSPGGQPYTDTQYF.

This clone came up a few times. This sequence joins TRBV5-4 and TRBJ2-1; 10 bases are shared with TRBD1. The CDR3 covers 15 residues. Germline CDR1 reads SGHNT; CDR2 reads YYREEE (reference sequence). V lost 4 bases, J lost 7 bases, and 8 bases stayed unmatched. For the CDR3, the DNA is TGTGCCAGCAGCGTAGGACAGGGGGTTCAGAATGAGCAGTTCTTC. Its translation is CASSVGQGVQNEQFF.

V gene TRBV27 combines with J gene TRBJ2-7; weak D call: TRBD2 (5 bases). The CDR3 extends over 15 amino acids. Germline V gene sequence: CDR1 MNHEY, CDR2 SMNVEV (reference sequence). Trimming took 2 bases from V and 3 from J, leaving 14 bases between them. In DNA form, the CDR3 reads TGTGCCAGCAGTTTACGGGGTCTTACCTACTACGAGCAGTACTTC. Translation gives CASSLRGLTYYEQYF.

V is TRBV12-3 or TRBV12-4 and J is TRBJ2-1; no reliable D call. CDR3 length: 13 residues. Trimming pared 5 bases from V and 6 bases from J, leaving 11 bases between. The CDR3 protein is CASSPLIPNEQFF. The CDR3, as DNA: TGTGCCAGCAGTCCTCTAATCCCCAATGAGCAGTTCTTC.

This clone was counted once. The CDR3 nucleotides read TGTGCCAGCAGCCAGGGGGCAGAAAAACTGTTTTTT. The encoded protein is CASSQGAEKLFF. The chain has TRBV6-5 and TRBJ1-4; 8 nucleotides agree with TRBD1. Trimming at V came to 6 bases and at J to 8 bases, leaving 2 bases not matched to a gene. This CDR3 has 12 amino acids. Germline V gene sequence: CDR1 MNHEY, CDR2 SVGAGI.

The chain carries TRBV7-2 and TRBJ1-1, with 10 bases identical to TRBD1. The V and J ends lost 5 bases and 6 bases, in that order; junction bases with no gene match: 6. CDR3 length: 14 amino acids. CDR1 SGHTA and CDR2 FQGNSA come from the germline V gene. The CDR3 protein is CASSTWDRGPEAFF. For the CDR3, the DNA is TGTGCCAGCAGCACATGGGACAGGGGTCCTGAAGCTTTCTTT. The entire variable domain, with the rest obtained from reference TRBV7-2 and TRBJ1-1, is as follows: GAGVSQSPSNKVTEKGKDVELRCDPISGHTALYWYRQSLGQGLEFLIYFQGNSAPDKSGLPSDRFSAERTGGSVSTLTIQRTQQEDSAVYLCASSTWDRGPEAFFGQGTRLTVV.

V and J are TRBV19 and TRBJ1-2, with D uncertain. The CDR3 is made up of 14 amino acids. Germline CDR1 LNHDA, CDR2 SQIVND (reference sequence). Trimming shortened V by 10 bases and J by 5 bases, and 20 bases separated the two germline ends. This CDR3 is CATSTVGGFYGYTF. The CDR3 DNA reads as TGTGCCACCTCTACCGTTGGTGGTTTTTATGGCTACACCTTC.

This clone was detected a few times. The chain carries TRBV30 and TRBJ2-7; 7 bases align to TRBD1. CDR3 length: 15 residues. Germline values: CDR1 GTSNPN, CDR2 SVGIG (reference sequence). V lost 1 base, J lost 2 bases, and 8 bases stayed unmatched. CDR3 protein: CAWSGDSLNPYEQYF. In nucleotides, the CDR3 is TGTGCCTGGAGTGGGGACAGTCTTAACCCCTACGAGCAGTACTTC.

The chain combines TRBV27 with TRBJ2-3; 8 positions match TRBD1. This CDR3 has 11 amino acids. Losses at the gene ends were 5 bases for V and 11 bases for J; bases not matched to a gene: 3. CDR1 MNHEY and CDR2 SMNVEV come from the germline V gene (reference sequence). CDR3 residues: CASSADRGQYF. DNA for the CDR3: TGTGCCAGCAGTGCCGACAGGGGGCAGTATTTT.

Here the CDR3 DNA reads TGTGCCAGCAGCCCGACCCCCGCTAGCGGGAGCCTCACCGGGGAGCTGTTTTTT. The encoded protein is CASSPTPASGSLTGELFF. The rearrangement joins TRBV9 to TRBJ2-2, with TRBD2 matching 10 bases. The CDR3 has 18 amino acids. Trimming took 4 bases from V and 4 from J; bases not matched to a gene: 13. Germline CDR1 SGDLS, CDR2 YYNGEE.

The genes are TRBV6-5 and TRBJ2-1, with 7 nucleotides matching TRBD1. Germline V gene sequence: CDR1 MNHEY, CDR2 SVGAGI. This CDR3 is built from 16 residues. Trimming cost V 4 bases and J 7 bases; bases outside gene matches: 13. The CDR3 loop is CASSSGTEGLGNEQFF. The CDR3 nucleotides read TGTGCCAGCAGTTCCGGGACAGAGGGGTTGGGAAATGAGCAGTTCTTC.

V and J are TRBV19 and TRBJ1-6, with a weak D call TRBD1 (5 bases). V lost 5 bases and J 10 bases, leaving 9 bases between the germline ends. The CDR3 is 12 residues long. The germline gives CDR1 LNHDA, CDR2 SQIVND (reference sequence). In DNA, the CDR3 is TGTGCCAGTAGTGACAGTTTGTCACCCCTCCACTTT. This codes for CASSDSLSPLHF.

The V call is TRBV2, the J call TRBJ1-1; D not certain. This CDR3 comprises 15 residues. V was trimmed by 4 bases and J by 0 bases, leaving 12 bases between them. Germline CDR1 SNHLY, CDR2 FYNNEI. The chain's CDR3 is CASSVLSGMNTEAFF. In nucleotides, the CDR3 is TGTGCCAGCAGTGTATTATCCGGGATGAACACTGAAGCTTTCTTT.

The V call is TRBV2, the J call TRBJ2-7; maybe TRBD1 (6 bases). V was cut by 2 bases and J by 3 bases, with 8 bases left in between. This CDR3 spans 13 amino acids. Germline lookup yields CDR1 SNHLY and CDR2 FYNNEI. As DNA, the CDR3 is TGTGCCAGCAGTGAACAGGGGATCTACGAGCAGTACTTC. This sequence encodes CASSEQGIYEQYF.